This T cell receptor (beta chain) was obtained from a study of cytomegalovirus exposure and HLA in healthy donors. Study details: Unique TCR beta sequences numbering around 110 million came from 150 million to 200 million T cells in an earlier analysis.

Trimming cost V 2 bases and J 7 bases, with 2 bases left between them. Germline V gene data show CDR1 as SGHVS and CDR2 as FNYEAQ. The CDR3 sequence is 11 residues long. 60 Vbeta and 13 Jbeta primers were used in PCR. TCRdb's table, derived via immunoSEQ multiplex PCR, lists solely in-frame clones and lacks some. The data show 200,000 to 250,000 clones, with around 76% seen just once and 4.5% to 6% held by the top ten. The clonotype originates from a woman aged 35 to 49 in good health and CMV-seropositive. The source material was PBMCs. V and J are TRBV7-6 and TRBJ1-4; D is unclear. CDR3 DNA sequence: TGTGCCAGCAGCTTACGTGAAAAACTGTTTTTT. Its protein is CASSLREKLFF.